This T cell receptor beta chain was recorded in a study of identical twins. This CDR3 is built from 14 residues. Germline V gives CDR1 SNHLY, CDR2 FYNNEI. Trimming took 6 bases from V and 3 from J, leaving 11 bases between them. Template switching, a step in the protocol, added a universal primer site, and cDNA carried unique molecular identifiers. TCRdb independently ran MiXCR on the 5' RACE reads; one entry per CDR3 protein. The sample contains roughly 630,000 distinct CDR3 sequences, under 8.5% of which appear only once. This clonotype turned up a few times. The same data also went into a second study, on yellow fever vaccine responses in identical twins.

The chain links TRBV2 to TRBJ2-2, with a tentative D call TRBD1 (6 bases). Source material: PBMCs. The source is a woman aged 18-29 years in good health. The CDR3 DNA reads as TGTGCCAGCAGACGGGACACATACACCGGGGAGCTGTTTTTT. It encodes CASRRDTYTGELFF.